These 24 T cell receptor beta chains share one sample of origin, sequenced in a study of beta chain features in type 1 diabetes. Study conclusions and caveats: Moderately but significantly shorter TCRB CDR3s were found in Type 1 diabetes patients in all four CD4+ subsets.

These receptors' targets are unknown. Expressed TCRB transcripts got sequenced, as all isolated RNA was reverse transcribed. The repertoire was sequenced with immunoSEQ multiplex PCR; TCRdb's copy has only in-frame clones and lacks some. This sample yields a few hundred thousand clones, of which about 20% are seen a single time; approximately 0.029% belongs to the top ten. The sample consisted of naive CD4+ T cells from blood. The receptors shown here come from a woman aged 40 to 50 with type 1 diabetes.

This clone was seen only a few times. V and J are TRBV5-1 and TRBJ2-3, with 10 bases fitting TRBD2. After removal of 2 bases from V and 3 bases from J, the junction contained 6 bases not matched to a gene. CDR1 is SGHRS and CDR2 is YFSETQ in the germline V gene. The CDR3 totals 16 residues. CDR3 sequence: CASSFPLAGETDTQYF. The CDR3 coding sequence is TGCGCCAGCAGCTTCCCCCTAGCGGGAGAAACAGATACGCAGTATTTT.

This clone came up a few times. The CDR3 DNA follows: TGCGCCAGCAGCCCAGGGACACTGAACACCGGGGAGCTGTTTTTT. Amino acid sequence: CASSPGTLNTGELFF. V is TRBV4-1 and J is TRBJ2-2, with D possibly TRBD1 on 6 matching bases. There are 15 residues in the CDR3. Germline V CDR1 and CDR2: MGHRA, YSYEKL. The ends were cut back, 4 bases at V and 1 base at J, with 10 bases in the middle.

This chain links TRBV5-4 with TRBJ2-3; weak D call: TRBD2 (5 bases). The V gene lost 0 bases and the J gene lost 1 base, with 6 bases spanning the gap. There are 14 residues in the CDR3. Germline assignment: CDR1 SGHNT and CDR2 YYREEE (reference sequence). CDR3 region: CASSLGRGTDTQYF. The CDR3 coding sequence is TGTGCCAGCAGCTTGGGGCGGGGCACAGATACGCAGTATTTT.

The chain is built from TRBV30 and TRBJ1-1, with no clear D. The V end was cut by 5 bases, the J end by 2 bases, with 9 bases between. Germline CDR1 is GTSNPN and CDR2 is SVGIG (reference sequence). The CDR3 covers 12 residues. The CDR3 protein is CAWRGENTEAFF. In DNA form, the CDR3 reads TGTGCCTGGCGCGGGGAAAACACTGAAGCTTTCTTT.

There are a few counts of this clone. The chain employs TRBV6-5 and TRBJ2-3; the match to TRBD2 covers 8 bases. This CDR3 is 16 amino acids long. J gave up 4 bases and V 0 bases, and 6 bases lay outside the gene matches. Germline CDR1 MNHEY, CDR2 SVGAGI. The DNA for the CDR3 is TGTGCCAGCAGTTACTCGGGGACGGGAGGGGCAGATACGCAGTATTTT. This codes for CASSYSGTGGADTQYF.

CDR3 loop: CASGLGDLGNTIYF. The DNA for the CDR3 is TGTGCCAGTGGCTTAGGGGATTTAGGAAACACCATATATTTT. The V call is TRBV28, the J call TRBJ1-3, with a possible D match to TRBD1 (5 bases). V gave up 9 bases and J gave up 4 bases, with 16 bases separating them. This CDR3 region has 14 residues. The germline V gene encodes CDR1 MDHEN and CDR2 SYDVKM.

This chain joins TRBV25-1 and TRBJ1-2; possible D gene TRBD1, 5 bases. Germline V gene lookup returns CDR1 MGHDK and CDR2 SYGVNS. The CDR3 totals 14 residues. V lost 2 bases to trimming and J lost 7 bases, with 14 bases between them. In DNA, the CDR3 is TGTGCCAGCAGTGAAGAAGGCAGGGTGGCTGGCTACACCTTC. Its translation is CASSEEGRVAGYTF.

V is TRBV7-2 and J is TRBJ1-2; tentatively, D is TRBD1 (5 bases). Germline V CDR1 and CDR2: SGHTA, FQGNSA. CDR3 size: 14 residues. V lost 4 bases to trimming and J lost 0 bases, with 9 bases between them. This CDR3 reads CASSSYRTNYGYTF. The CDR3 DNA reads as TGTGCCAGCAGCTCCTACAGGACTAACTATGGCTACACCTTC.

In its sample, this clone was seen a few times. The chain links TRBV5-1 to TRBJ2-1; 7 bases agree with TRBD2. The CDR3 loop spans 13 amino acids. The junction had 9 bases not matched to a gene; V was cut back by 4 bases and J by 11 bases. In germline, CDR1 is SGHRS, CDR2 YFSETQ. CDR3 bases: TGCGCCAGCAGCGCCGGGACTAACCCCAAGCAGTTCTTC. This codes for CASSAGTNPKQFF.

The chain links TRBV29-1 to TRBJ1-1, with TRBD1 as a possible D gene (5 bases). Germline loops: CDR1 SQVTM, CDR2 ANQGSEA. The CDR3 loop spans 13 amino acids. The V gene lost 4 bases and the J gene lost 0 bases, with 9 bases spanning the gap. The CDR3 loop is CSVADTMNTEAFF. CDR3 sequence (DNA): TGCAGCGTTGCGGACACCATGAACACTGAAGCTTTCTTT.

CDR3 sequence: CSVAVGQGWTGELFF. The CDR3 DNA reads as TGCAGCGTTGCCGTGGGACAGGGGTGGACCGGGGAGCTGTTTTTT. The chain carries TRBV29-1 and TRBJ2-2, with 10 bases that match TRBD1. The V gene's germline CDR1 is SQVTM and CDR2 ANQGSEA. J gave up 5 bases and V 4 bases, and 7 bases lay outside the gene matches. This CDR3 region has 15 residues.

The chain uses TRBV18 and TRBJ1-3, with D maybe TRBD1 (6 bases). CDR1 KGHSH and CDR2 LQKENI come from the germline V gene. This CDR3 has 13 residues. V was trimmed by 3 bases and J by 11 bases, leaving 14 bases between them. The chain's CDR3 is CASSPPGGQAIYF. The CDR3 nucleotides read TGTGCCAGCTCACCCCCCGGGGGGCAGGCCATATATTTT.

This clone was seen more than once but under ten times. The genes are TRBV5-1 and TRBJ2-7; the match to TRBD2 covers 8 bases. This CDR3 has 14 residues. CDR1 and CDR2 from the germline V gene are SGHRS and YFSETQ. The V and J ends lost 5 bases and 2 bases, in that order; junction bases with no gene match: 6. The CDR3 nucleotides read TGCGCCAGCAGTGACGGTAGCGGGACCTACGAGCAGTACTTC. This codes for CASSDGSGTYEQYF.

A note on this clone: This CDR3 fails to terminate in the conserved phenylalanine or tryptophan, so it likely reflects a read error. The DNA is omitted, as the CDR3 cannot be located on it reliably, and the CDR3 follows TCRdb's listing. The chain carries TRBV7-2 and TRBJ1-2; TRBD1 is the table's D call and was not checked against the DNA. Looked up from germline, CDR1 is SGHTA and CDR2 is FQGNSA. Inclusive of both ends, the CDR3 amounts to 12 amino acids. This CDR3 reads CASSFLYAQQGI.

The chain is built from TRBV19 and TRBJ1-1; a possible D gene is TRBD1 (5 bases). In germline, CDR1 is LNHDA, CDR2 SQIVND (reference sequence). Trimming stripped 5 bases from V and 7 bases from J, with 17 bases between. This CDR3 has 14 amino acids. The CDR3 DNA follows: TGTGCCAGTAGTCTCCAGAAGGGGATGGGTGAAGCTTTCTTT. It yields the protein CASSLQKGMGEAFF.

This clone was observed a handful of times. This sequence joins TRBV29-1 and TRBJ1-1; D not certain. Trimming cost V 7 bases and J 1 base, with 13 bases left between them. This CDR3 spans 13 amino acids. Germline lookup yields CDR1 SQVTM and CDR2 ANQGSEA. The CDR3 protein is CSAHWSANTEAFF. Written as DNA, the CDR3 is TGCAGCGCCCACTGGAGCGCGAACACTGAAGCTTTCTTT.

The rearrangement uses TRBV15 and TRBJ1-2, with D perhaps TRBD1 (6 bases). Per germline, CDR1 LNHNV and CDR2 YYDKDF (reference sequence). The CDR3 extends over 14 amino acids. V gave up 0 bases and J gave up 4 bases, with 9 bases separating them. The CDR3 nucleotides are TGTGCCACCAGCAGAGATTGGGACACCTATGGCTACACCTTC. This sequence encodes CATSRDWDTYGYTF.

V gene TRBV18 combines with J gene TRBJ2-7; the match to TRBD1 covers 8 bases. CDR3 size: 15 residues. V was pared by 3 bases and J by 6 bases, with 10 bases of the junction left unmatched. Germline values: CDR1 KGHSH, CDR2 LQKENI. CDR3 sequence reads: CASSPLDRANGEQYF. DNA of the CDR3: TGTGCCAGCTCACCTTTGGACAGGGCAAATGGCGAGCAGTACTTC.

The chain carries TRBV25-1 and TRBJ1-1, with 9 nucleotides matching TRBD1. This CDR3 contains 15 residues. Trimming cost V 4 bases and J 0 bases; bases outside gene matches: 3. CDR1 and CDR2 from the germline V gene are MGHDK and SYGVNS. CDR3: CASSGGQGLNTEAFF. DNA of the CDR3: TGTGCCAGCAGTGGAGGACAGGGGCTGAACACTGAAGCTTTCTTT.

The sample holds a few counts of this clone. The CDR3 spells CASSQEARTGYGYTF. The CDR3 DNA is TGCGCCAGCAGCCAAGAGGCCCGGACAGGGTATGGCTACACCTTC. The gene calls are TRBV4-3 and TRBJ1-2, with 8 bases that match TRBD1. Germline assignment: CDR1 LGHNA and CDR2 YSLEER. The CDR3 loop spans 15 amino acids. The J segment lost 5 bases and the V segment lost 0 bases, leaving 5 bases of the junction unmatched.

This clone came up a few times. The CDR3 DNA sequence: TGTGCCAGCAGCGGTCAACTGACAGGGGGCTCCTACGAGCAGTACTTC. It yields the protein CASSGQLTGGSYEQYF. The chain is built from TRBV7-3 and TRBJ2-7; 9 nucleotides match TRBD1. The germline gives CDR1 SGHTA, CDR2 FQGTGA. The CDR3 totals 16 residues. Germline trimming cut 5 bases from V and 0 bases from J; bases unmatched to any gene: 8. Full variable domain (rest looked up from reference TRBV7-3 and TRBJ2-7): GAGVSQTPSNKVTEKGKYVELRCDPISGHTALYWYRQSLGQGPEFLIYFQGTGAADDSGLPNDRFFAVRPEGSVSTLKIQRTERGDSAVYLCASSGQLTGGSYEQYFGPGTRLTVT.

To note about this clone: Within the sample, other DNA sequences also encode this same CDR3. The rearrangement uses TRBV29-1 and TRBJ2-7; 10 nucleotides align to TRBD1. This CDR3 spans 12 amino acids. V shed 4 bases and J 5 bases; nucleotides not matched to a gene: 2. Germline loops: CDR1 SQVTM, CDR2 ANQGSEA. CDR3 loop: CSVAGTGDEQYF. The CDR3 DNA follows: TGCAGCGTTGCCGGGACAGGGGACGAGCAGTACTTC.

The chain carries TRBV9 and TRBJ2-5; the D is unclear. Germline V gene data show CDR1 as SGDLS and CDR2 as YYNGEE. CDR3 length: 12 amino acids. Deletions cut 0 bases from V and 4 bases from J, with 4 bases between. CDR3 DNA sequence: TGTGCCAGCAGCGTAGTCGGAGAGACCCAGTACTTC. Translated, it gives CASSVVGETQYF. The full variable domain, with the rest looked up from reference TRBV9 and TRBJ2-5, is DSGVTQTPKHLITATGQRVTLRCSPRSGDLSVYWYQQSLDQGLQFLIQYYNGEERAKGNILERFSAQQFPDLHSELNLSSLELGDSALYFCASSVVGETQYFGPGTRLLVL.

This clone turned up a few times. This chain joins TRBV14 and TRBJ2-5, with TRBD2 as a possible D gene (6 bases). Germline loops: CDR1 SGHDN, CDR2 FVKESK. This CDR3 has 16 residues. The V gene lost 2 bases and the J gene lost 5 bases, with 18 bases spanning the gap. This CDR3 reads CASSQRTPAAGETQYF. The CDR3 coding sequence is TGTGCCAGCAGCCAACGGACACCCGCGGCGGGGGAGACCCAGTACTTC.